This passage covers 10 T cell receptor beta chains from one sample sequenced in a study of T-cell memory formation after mild COVID-19. TCRdb itself ran the 5' RACE reads through MiXCR, one entry per CDR3 protein. The sample includes about 440,000 distinct CDR3 sequences, about 19% of them seen just once. Sequencing was performed on PBMCs or a T cell subset sorted from them (not recorded which). These receptors came from an adult woman who had mild COVID-19 (a few samples of this study predate the infection). Cell type and time point are not known.

The chain combines TRBV4-2 with TRBJ2-1; 15 bases agree with TRBD2. The CDR3 spans 18 residues. Germline V gene sequence: CDR1 LGHNA, CDR2 YNFKEQ. With V trimmed by 4 bases and J by 4 bases, 8 bases remained unmatched. The CDR3 coding sequence is TGTGCCAGCAGCCCGAACCCGGGACTAGCGGGGGGATACAATGAGCAGTTCTTC. Amino acid sequence: CASSPNPGLAGGYNEQFF.

The genes are TRBV7-2 and TRBJ2-5; 8 bases match TRBD1. The CDR3 covers 13 residues. Germline assignment: CDR1 SGHTA and CDR2 FQGNSA. V dropped 6 bases and J dropped 5; count of bases not matched to a gene: 5. CDR3 in amino acids: CASRDRTGETQYF. CDR3 nucleotides: TGTGCCAGCAGGGATAGGACAGGGGAGACCCAGTACTTC.

The V and J genes are TRBV6-1 and TRBJ1-2; 10 bases match TRBD1. CDR1 is MNHNS and CDR2 is SASEGT in the germline V gene. With V trimmed by 4 bases and J by 8 bases, 7 bases remained unmatched. CDR3 length: 14 amino acids. The DNA for the CDR3 is TGTGCCAGCAGTGGAGGGACAGGGGCGTCGGGCTACACCTTC. The encoded protein is CASSGGTGASGYTF.

This clonotype was seen many times. This chain links TRBV27 with TRBJ2-3, with D hard to call. The CDR3 runs 11 residues. The V gene lost 5 bases and the J gene lost 4 bases, with 4 bases spanning the gap. Germline V gives CDR1 MNHEY, CDR2 SMNVEV (reference sequence). The CDR3 sequence is CASSSSDTQYF. The DNA for the CDR3 is TGTGCCAGCAGTAGCTCAGATACGCAGTATTTT.

By share, this clonotype counts as medium-sized. The chain couples TRBV20-1 to TRBJ2-1; D perhaps matches TRBD2 (5 bases). The CDR3 has 13 residues. Trimming took 1 base from V and 10 from J, leaving 14 bases between them. CDR1 DFQATT and CDR2 SNEGSKA come from the germline V gene (reference sequence). The CDR3 DNA reads as TGCAGTGCTAGAGGGACTCTTGCTGGAGAGCAGTTCTTC. Encoded protein: CSARGTLAGEQFF.

The V call is TRBV7-8, the J call TRBJ2-5; maybe TRBD1 (6 bases). V dropped 4 bases and J dropped 6 bases, with 12 bases sitting between them. The CDR3 totals 13 residues. Germline CDR1 is SGHVS and CDR2 is FQNEAQ. The CDR3 DNA follows: TGTGCCAGCAGCTCACAGGGAGTGCAGACCCAGTACTTC. Translation: CASSSQGVQTQYF.

The rearrangement joins TRBV11-3 to TRBJ2-5; TRBD1 agrees at 10 bases. Trimming removed 5 bases from V and 4 bases from J; junction bases left unmatched: 4. Germline CDR1 is SGHNT and CDR2 is YENEEA. CDR3 length equals 14 residues. The CDR3 spells CASSMTGGGETQYF. In DNA form, the CDR3 reads TGTGCCAGCAGCATGACAGGGGGCGGAGAGACCCAGTACTTC.

The chain uses TRBV4-2 and TRBJ1-5; 8 bases are a match to TRBD1. The CDR3 consists of 14 residues. V was clipped by 3 bases and J by 5 bases; unmatched bases: 3. Per the germline V gene, CDR1 is LGHNA and CDR2 is YNFKEQ. CDR3 bases: TGTGCCAGCAGCCAGGACAGGGTGGATCAGCCCCAGCATTTT. Translation gives CASSQDRVDQPQHF.

This clonotype was recorded a few times. The chain couples TRBV29-1 to TRBJ2-3, with 8 bases identical to TRBD2. Germline V gene data show CDR1 as SQVTM and CDR2 as ANQGSEA. The length of the CDR3 is 13 residues. The junction had 5 bases not matched to a gene; V was cut back by 8 bases and J by 1 base. The CDR3 DNA reads as TGCAGCTCCCCGGGACTAGGCACAGATACGCAGTATTTT. Protein sequence: CSSPGLGTDTQYF.

The chain joins TRBV7-2 to TRBJ1-6, with a tentative D call TRBD1 (5 bases). The germline CDR1 and CDR2 sequences are SGHTA and FQGNSA. This CDR3 spans 21 amino acids. The V end was cut by 4 bases, the J end by 8 bases, with 33 bases between. The CDR3 reads CASSSWTRGQGPTWGHSPLHF. The DNA for the CDR3 is TGTGCCAGCAGCTCCTGGACCCGCGGGCAAGGACCAACTTGGGGACATTCACCCCTCCACTTT.